The clone carrying this TCR beta chain was recorded many times. Its antigen is currently unknown. This entry is derived from a study of CD8 T cells in ankylosing spondylitis. Researchers built TCR beta libraries using quantitative 5'-RACE with molecular barcodes. Using its own MiXCR run on the 5' RACE reads, TCRdb lists one record per CDR3 protein. This table holds 84,000 or so distinct CDR3 sequences, approximately 30% found once. Notes on the study in general: Reactive arthritis synovial fluid and blood were previously reported to contain some motif variants. Seemingly characteristic of ankylosing spondylitis blood was a TCR beta motif consisting of about 8 highly homologous variants.

The material sequenced was blood, either unsorted or a sorted T cell fraction (not recorded which). The sequence was collected from a male donor with ankylosing spondylitis or in good health (not recorded which).

CDR3 sequence: CASRDRLNSPLHF. DNA for the CDR3: TGTGCCAGCAGGGACAGGCTAAATTCACCCCTCCACTTT. The chain uses TRBV12-3 or TRBV12-4 and TRBJ1-6, with 7 bases matching TRBD1. V gave up 6 bases and J gave up 7 bases; unmatched junction bases: 3. The length of the CDR3 is 13 residues.